This TCR beta chain was identified in a study of blood T cell repertoires in COVID-19. About the research overall: Acute and convalescent COVID-19 samples came from the United States, Italy and Spain. T cells, B-cell-depleted T cells, or PBMCs supplied cDNA or gDNA.

The V gene lost 2 bases and the J gene lost 4 bases, with 12 bases spanning the gap. Germline V lookup: CDR1 SGHDN, CDR2 FVKESK. The CDR3 has 15 residues. In the original analysis: Amplification from reference gene primers served as the basis for estimated nucleated cell counts. Clones were read by immunoSEQ multiplex PCR, and TCRdb kept only the in-frame ones, dropping some. From that table come the V and J calls and clone size; the DNA was used to work out D and trimming. The sample includes 90,000 to 100,000 clones, over 80% seen only once; the top ten take about 20%. Material for sequencing was peripheral blood. The V gene is TRBV14, the J gene TRBJ1-3; possible D gene TRBD1, 6 bases. The sequence derives from a man older than 75 with acute or convalescent COVID-19. The CDR3 nucleotides are TGTGCCAGCAGCCAAATACAGGGCTCAGGAAACACCATATATTTT. The encoded protein is CASSQIQGSGNTIYF.